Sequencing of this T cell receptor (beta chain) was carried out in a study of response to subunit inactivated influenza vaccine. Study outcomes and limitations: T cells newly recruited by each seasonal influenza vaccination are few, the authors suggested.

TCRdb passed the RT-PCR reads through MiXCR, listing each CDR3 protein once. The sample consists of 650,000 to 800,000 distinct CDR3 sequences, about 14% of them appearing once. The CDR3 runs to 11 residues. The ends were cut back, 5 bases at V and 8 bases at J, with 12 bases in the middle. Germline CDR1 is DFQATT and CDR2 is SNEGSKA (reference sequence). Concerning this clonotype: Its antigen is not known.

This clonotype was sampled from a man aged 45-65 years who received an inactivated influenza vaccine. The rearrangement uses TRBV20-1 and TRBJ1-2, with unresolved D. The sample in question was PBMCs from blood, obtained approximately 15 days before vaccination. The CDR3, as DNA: TGCAGTGCTGGGAAAGACGGGGGCTACACCTTC. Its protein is CSAGKDGGYTF.